This TCR beta chain is from a study of metastatic and nonmetastatic thyroid tumors. Study-wide context: Repertoires from blood and tumor or nodule tissue of malignant and benign thyroid patients were compared. Findings and caveats of the study: Patients with malignant thyroid tumors reportedly had significantly higher TCR beta diversity than those with benign nodules, in blood and tumor.

TCRdb reprocessed the PCR reads using MiXCR. Of approximately 20,000 clones listed, roughly 12% are singletons. This clone was seen at least ten times. The antigen is unknown. Patients underwent thyroid surgery, and none had received any treatment before it. The specimen was blood. The clonotype was recovered from a female donor with papillary thyroid cancer or a benign thyroid nodule (not recorded which). Some clones in this sample may be carry-over from other donors' samples.

This chain's CDR3 is CASHPPSGDLYGYTF. The CDR3 DNA follows: TGTGCCAGCCATCCCCCCTCAGGGGACCTCTATGGCTACACCTTC. The V gene is TRBV19, the J gene TRBJ1-2; tentatively, D is TRBD1 (6 bases). The CDR3 has 15 amino acids. The V and J ends lost 9 bases and 4 bases respectively, with 21 bases between them. CDR1 and CDR2 from the germline V gene are LNHDA and SQIVND (reference sequence).